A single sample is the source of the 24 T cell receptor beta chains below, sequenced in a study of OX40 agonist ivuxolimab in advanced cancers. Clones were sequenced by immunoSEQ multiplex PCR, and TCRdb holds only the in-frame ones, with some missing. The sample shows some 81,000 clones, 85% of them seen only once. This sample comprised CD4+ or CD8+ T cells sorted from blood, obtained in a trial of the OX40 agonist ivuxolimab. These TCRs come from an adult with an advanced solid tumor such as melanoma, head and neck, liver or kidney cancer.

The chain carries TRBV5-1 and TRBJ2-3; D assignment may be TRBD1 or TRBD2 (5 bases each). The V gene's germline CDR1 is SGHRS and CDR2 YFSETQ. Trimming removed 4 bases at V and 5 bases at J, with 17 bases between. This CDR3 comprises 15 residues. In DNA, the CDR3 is TGCGCCAGCAGCAAGACCGGGACGATCGGAGATACGCAGTATTTT. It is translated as CASSKTGTIGDTQYF.

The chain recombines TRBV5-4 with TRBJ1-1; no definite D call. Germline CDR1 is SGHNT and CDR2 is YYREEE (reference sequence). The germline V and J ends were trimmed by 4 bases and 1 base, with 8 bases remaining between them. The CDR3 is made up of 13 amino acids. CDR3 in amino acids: CASSLWGNTEAFF. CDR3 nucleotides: TGTGCCAGCAGCCTCTGGGGGAACACTGAAGCTTTCTTT.

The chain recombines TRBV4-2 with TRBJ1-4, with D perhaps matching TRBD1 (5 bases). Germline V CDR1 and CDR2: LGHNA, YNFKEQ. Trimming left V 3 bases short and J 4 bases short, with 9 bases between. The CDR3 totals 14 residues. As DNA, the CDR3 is TGTGCCAGCAGCCAGGTGACAGATAATGAAAAACTGTTTTTT. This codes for CASSQVTDNEKLFF.

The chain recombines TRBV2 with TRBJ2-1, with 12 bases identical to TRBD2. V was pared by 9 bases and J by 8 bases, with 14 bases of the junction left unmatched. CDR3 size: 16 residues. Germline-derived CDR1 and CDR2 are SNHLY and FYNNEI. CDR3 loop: CASSARLAGALDEQFF. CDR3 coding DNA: TGTGCCAGTTCAGCTAGACTAGCGGGGGCTTTGGATGAGCAGTTCTTC.

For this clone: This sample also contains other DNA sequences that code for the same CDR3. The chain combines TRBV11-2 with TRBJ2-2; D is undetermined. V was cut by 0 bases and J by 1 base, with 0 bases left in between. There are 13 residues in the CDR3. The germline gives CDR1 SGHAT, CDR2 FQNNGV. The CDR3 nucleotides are TGTGCCAGCAGCTTAGAGAACACCGGGGAGCTGTTTTTT. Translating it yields CASSLENTGELFF.

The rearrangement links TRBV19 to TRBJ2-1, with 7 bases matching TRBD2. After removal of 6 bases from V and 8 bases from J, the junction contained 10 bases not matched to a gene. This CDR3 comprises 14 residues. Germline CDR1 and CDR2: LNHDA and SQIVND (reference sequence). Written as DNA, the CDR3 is TGTGCCAGTAGAGGCGGTGGCGGGGGATATGAGCAGTTCTTC. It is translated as CASRGGGGGYEQFF.

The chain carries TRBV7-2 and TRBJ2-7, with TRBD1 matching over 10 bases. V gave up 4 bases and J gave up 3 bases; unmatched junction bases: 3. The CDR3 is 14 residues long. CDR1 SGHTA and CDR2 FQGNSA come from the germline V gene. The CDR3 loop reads CASSYGQGGYEQYF. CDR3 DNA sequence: TGTGCCAGCAGCTACGGACAGGGGGGCTACGAGCAGTACTTC.

The CDR3 DNA is TGTGCCAGCAACGACTGGACAGCCTATAACTATGGCTACACCTTC. Amino acid sequence: CASNDWTAYNYGYTF. The chain recombines TRBV6-6 with TRBJ1-2; possible D gene TRBD1, 6 bases. Trimming stripped 7 bases from V and 1 base from J, with 16 bases between. The germline CDR1 and CDR2 sequences are MNHNY and SVGAGI (reference sequence). This CDR3 has 15 residues.

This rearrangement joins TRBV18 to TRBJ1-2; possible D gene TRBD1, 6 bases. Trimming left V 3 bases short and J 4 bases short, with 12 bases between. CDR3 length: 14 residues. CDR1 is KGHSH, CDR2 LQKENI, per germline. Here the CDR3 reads CASSPTGTSYGYTF. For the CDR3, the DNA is TGTGCCAGCTCACCTACTGGGACAAGCTATGGCTACACCTTC.

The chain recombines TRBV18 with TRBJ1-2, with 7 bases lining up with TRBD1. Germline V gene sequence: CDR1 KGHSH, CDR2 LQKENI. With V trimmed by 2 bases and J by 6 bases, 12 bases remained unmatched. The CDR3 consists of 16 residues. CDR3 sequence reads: CASSPTQGQRTDGYTF. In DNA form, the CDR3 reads TGTGCCAGCTCACCAACCCAGGGACAGCGGACCGATGGCTACACCTTC.

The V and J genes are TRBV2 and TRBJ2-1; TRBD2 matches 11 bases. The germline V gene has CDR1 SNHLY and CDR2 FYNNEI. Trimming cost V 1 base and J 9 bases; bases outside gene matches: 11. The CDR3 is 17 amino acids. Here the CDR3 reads CASSEGLAGGLGGEQFF. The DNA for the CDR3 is TGTGCCAGCAGTGAAGGGTTAGCGGGGGGGCTCGGAGGTGAGCAGTTCTTC.

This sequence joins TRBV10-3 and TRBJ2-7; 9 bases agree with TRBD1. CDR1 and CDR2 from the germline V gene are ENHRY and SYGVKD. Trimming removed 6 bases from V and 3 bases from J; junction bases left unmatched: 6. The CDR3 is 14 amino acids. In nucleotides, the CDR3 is TGTGCCATCAGCAACGGGACAGGGAACTACGAGCAGTACTTC. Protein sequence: CAISNGTGNYEQYF.

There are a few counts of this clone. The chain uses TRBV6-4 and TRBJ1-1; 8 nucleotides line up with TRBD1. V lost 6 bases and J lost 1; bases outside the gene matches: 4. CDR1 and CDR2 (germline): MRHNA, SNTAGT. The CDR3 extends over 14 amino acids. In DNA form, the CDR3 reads TGTGCCAGCAGATCCACAGGGGGGAACACTGAAGCTTTCTTT. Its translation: CASRSTGGNTEAFF.

CDR3 DNA: TGTGCCACCAGCAGAGGAATTGGACAGTGGAACACTGAAGCTTTCTTT. Residues: CATSRGIGQWNTEAFF. This sequence joins TRBV15 and TRBJ1-1; tentatively, D is TRBD1 (6 bases). CDR1 LNHNV and CDR2 YYDKDF come from the germline V gene (reference sequence). The CDR3 spans 16 residues. The ends were cut back, 1 base at V and 1 base at J, with 13 bases in the middle. Using reference TRBV15 and TRBJ1-1 for the parts outside the CDR3, the full variable domain is DAMVIQNPRYQVTQFGKPVTLSCSQTLNHNVMYWYQQKSSQAPKLLFHYYDKDFNNEADTPDNFQSRRPNTSFCFLDIRSPGLGDTAMYLCATSRGIGQWNTEAFFGQGTRLTVV.

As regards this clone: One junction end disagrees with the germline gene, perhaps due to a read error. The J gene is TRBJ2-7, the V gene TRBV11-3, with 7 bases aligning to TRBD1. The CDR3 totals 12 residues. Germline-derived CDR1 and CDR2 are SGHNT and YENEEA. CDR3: CASSLDRDEQYF. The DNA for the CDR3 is TGTGCCAGCAGCCTAGACAGGGACGAGCAGTACTTC.

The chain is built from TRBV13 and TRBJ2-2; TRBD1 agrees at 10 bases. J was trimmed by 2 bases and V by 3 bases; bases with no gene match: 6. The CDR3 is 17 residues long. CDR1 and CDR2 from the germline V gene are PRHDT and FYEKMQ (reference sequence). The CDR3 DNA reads TGTGCCAGCAGCTTGGGCGGGACAGGGGCCAACACCGGGGAGCTGTTTTTT. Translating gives CASSLGGTGANTGELFF.

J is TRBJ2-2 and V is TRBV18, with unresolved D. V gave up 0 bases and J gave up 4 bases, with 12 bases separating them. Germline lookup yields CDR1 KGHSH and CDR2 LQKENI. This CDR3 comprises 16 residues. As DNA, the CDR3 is TGTGCCAGCTCACCACCCCGACAAGGTGGCACCGGGGAGCTGTTTTTT. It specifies CASSPPRQGGTGELFF. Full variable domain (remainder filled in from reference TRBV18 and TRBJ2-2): NAGVMQNPRHLVRRRGQEARLRCSPMKGHSHVYWYRQLPEEGLKFMVYLQKENIIDESGMPKERFSAEFPKEGPSILRIQQVVRGDSAAYFCASSPPRQGGTGELFFGEGSRLTVL.

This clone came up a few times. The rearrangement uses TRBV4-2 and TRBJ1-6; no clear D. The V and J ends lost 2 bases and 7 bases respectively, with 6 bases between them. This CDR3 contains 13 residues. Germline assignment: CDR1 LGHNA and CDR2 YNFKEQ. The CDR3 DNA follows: TGTGCCAGCAGCCAAAGTTCGAATTCACCCCTCCACTTT. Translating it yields CASSQSSNSPLHF.

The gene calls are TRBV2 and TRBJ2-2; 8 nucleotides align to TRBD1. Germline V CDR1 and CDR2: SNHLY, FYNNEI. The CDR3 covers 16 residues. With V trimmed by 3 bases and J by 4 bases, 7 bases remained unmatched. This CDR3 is CASSDTGGPGTGELFF. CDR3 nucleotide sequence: TGTGCCAGCAGTGACACAGGGGGGCCGGGCACCGGGGAGCTGTTTTTT.

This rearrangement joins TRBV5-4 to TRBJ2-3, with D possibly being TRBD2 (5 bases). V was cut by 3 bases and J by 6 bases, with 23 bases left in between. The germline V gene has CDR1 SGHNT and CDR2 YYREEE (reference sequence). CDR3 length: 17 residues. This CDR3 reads CASSSPTGGLLGDTQYF. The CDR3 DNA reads TGTGCCAGCAGCTCCCCAACCGGAGGACTTCTCGGGGATACGCAGTATTTT.

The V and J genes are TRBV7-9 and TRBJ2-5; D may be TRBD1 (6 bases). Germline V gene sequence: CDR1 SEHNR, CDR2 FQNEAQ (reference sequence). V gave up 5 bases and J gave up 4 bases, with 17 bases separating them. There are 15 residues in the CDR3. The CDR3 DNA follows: TGTGCCAGCAGCCCCTGGGCCCGGACAGCAGAGACCCAGTACTTC. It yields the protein CASSPWARTAETQYF.

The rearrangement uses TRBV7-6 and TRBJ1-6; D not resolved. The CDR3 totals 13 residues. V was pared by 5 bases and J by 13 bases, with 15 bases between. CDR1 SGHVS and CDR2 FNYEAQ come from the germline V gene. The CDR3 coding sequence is TGTGCCAGCAGCCTGGACGGGGAGTCTCCCCTCCACTTT. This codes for CASSLDGESPLHF.

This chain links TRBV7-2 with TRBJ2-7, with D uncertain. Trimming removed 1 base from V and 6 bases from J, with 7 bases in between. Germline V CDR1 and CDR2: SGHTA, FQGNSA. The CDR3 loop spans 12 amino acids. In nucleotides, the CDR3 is TGTGCCAGCAGCTTAGTAGGGCGCGAGCAGTACTTC. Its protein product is CASSLVGREQYF.

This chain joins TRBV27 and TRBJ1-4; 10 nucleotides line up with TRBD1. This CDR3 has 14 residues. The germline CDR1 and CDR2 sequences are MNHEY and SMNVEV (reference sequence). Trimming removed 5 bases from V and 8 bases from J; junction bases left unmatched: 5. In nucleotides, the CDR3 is TGTGCCAGCAGTCCGGGACAGGGGACAGAAAAACTGTTTTTT. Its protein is CASSPGQGTEKLFF.